This T cell receptor (beta chain) came from a study of T cells in tuberculosis. The CDR3 covers 14 residues. The V end lost 2 bases, the J end lost 7 bases, and 14 bases lay between the germline ends. The germline CDR1 and CDR2 sequences are MDHEN and SYDVKM. Assay: immunoSEQ multiplex PCR; the TCRdb copy retains only in-frame clones and omits some. This sample yields nearly 35,000 clones, of which approximately 91% are seen a single time; 2% to 2.5% belongs to the top ten. The chain joins TRBV28 to TRBJ1-2; the D gene is possibly TRBD1 (6 bases). Sequencing input: PBMCs. The receptor was derived from a donor aged 10-35 years with latent tuberculosis or without tuberculosis infection. The CDR3 DNA reads as TGTGCCAGCAGTTTAGTTAAGGGGGTTAGTGGCTACACCTTC. As protein: CASSLVKGVSGYTF.